This passage covers 11 T cell receptor beta chains from one sample sequenced in a study of human CD8 memory T cell subsets. Preparation of the TCR beta libraries relied on UMI-labeled 5' RACE. TCRdb re-analyzed the 5' RACE reads; it lists each CDR3 protein once, without DNA. Recorded for this sample: over 8,000 distinct CDR3 sequences. Input material: CD8+ stem-like memory T cells (TSCM and TCM) sorted from PBMCs. The sample's subset: stem-like memory CD8 T cells (TSTEM), CCR7+ PD-1- TIGIT-. These receptors all come from a human donor in good health.

The genes are TRBV20-1 and TRBJ2-7. The germline V gene encodes CDR1 DFQATT and CDR2 SNEGSKA (reference sequence). The CDR3 totals 15 residues. CDR3 amino acids: CSARVLAGSSYEQYF.

V and J are TRBV5-6 and TRBJ2-1. Germline-derived CDR1 and CDR2 are SGHDT and YYEEEE. The CDR3 runs to 15 residues. CDR3 protein: CASSLAEVLWDEQFF.

V and J are TRBV6-5 and TRBJ2-5; the D call of TRBD1 rests on TCRdb alone, since no DNA is present to check it. The length of the CDR3 is 12 residues. The germline V gene encodes CDR1 MNHEY and CDR2 SVGAGI. This CDR3 reads CASSPGGETQYF.

Measured by frequency, this clonotype is medium-sized. The chain carries TRBV29-1 and TRBJ1-3. CDR1 and CDR2 (germline): SQVTM, ANQGSEA. There are 14 residues in the CDR3. The CDR3 here is CSVEWTDPGNTIYF.

This rearrangement joins TRBV19 to TRBJ2-1; TCRdb lists TRBD1, though no DNA is available to test this call. The length of the CDR3 is 15 residues. Germline V gives CDR1 LNHDA, CDR2 SQIVND (reference sequence). CDR3: CASSNRESPFNEQFF.

The chain employs TRBV29-1 and TRBJ2-2; the D call from TCRdb, TRBD1, cannot be confirmed without DNA. Germline V lookup: CDR1 SQVTM, CDR2 ANQGSEA. The CDR3 is 15 amino acids. The CDR3 reads CSVEDPREGSGELFF.

The chain has TRBV30 and TRBJ2-7; TCRdb lists TRBD2, though no DNA is available to test this call. Germline V lookup: CDR1 GTSNPN, CDR2 SVGIG (reference sequence). This CDR3 has 15 amino acids. CDR3 amino acids: CAWSVPSGVTYEQYF.

The CDR3 spells CASSSADRGQETQYF. The chain combines TRBV7-9 with TRBJ2-5; the TRBD1 assignment by TCRdb is unverifiable without DNA. The CDR3 is 15 amino acids. Per the germline V gene, CDR1 is SEHNR and CDR2 is FQNEAQ (reference sequence).

By frequency, this clonotype is medium-sized. This chain uses TRBV7-2 with TRBJ2-1; the D call from TCRdb, TRBD1, cannot be confirmed without DNA. The germline V gene has CDR1 SGHTA and CDR2 FQGNSA. The CDR3 covers 13 residues. The CDR3 spells CASSHREFNEQFF. Full variable domain (missing parts from reference TRBV7-2 and TRBJ2-1): GAGVSQSPSNKVTEKGKDVELRCDPISGHTALYWYRQSLGQGLEFLIYFQGNSAPDKSGLPSDRFSAERTGGSVSTLTIQRTQQEDSAVYLCASSHREFNEQFFGPGTRLTVL.

The chain couples TRBV7-9 to TRBJ2-7; TCRdb designates TRBD2, a call that cannot be tested without DNA. This CDR3 has 15 amino acids. Germline CDR1 reads SEHNR; CDR2 reads FQNEAQ (reference sequence). CDR3 residues: CASTGGLDLSYEQYF.

The chain links TRBV3-1 to TRBJ2-7; lacking DNA, the TRBD1 call made by TCRdb goes unchecked. CDR1 is LGHDT and CDR2 is YNNKEL in the germline V gene (reference sequence). The CDR3 covers 12 residues. The CDR3 is CASSPQGWEQYF.